What follows are 18 T cell receptor beta chains derived from one specimen sequenced in a study of lung T cells in sarcoidosis with Löfgren's syndrome. MiXCR was run by TCRdb on the reads, yielding one entry per CDR3 protein. The table lists 130 or so distinct CDR3 sequences, less than 25% of them singletons. Sequenced: CD4+ T cells from bronchoalveolar lavage. These receptor sequences come from a human donor with sarcoidosis (Löfgren's syndrome or another form), or a control subject (not recorded which).

By share, this clonotype counts as hyperexpanded. The V call is TRBV15, the J call TRBJ2-5; no clear D. V was trimmed by 5 bases and J by 4 bases, leaving 14 bases between them. The CDR3 covers 14 residues. Germline lookup yields CDR1 LNHNV and CDR2 YYDKDF (reference sequence). The CDR3 region is CATSERWFRETQYF. CDR3 coding DNA: TGTGCCACCAGCGAGAGGTGGTTCCGAGAGACCCAGTACTTC.

Judged by abundance, this clonotype is large. The chain uses TRBV4-2 and TRBJ2-7; 8 bases fit TRBD2. The CDR3 is 20 amino acids. Losses at the gene ends were 0 bases for V and 1 base for J; bases not matched to a gene: 17. Germline values: CDR1 LGHNA, CDR2 YNFKEQ. The CDR3 DNA sequence: TGTGCCAGCAGCCAAGATCTTTCCGGGGGGGGCCTCGGGCGGTCCTACGAGCAGTACTTC. Amino acid sequence: CASSQDLSGGGLGRSYEQYF.

In its sample, this clonotype ranks as large. The chain combines TRBV29-1 with TRBJ1-2; no clear D. Germline V gives CDR1 SQVTM, CDR2 ANQGSEA. The V end was cut by 4 bases, the J end by 1 base, with 7 bases between. The CDR3 totals 12 residues. CDR3 DNA sequence: TGCAGCGTTGGGGTCAGTAACTATGGCTACACCTTC. Its translation is CSVGVSNYGYTF. The entire variable domain, with the rest obtained from reference TRBV29-1 and TRBJ1-2, is as follows: SAVISQKPSRDICQRGTSLTIQCQVDSQVTMMFWYRQQPGQSLTLIATANQGSEATYESGFVIDKFPISRPNLTFSTLTVSNMSPEDSSIYLCSVGVSNYGYTFGSGTRLTVV.

By share, this clonotype ranks as large (0.1 to 1%). Here the CDR3 reads CSVPGTSSNTDTQYF. The CDR3 nucleotides are TGCAGCGTGCCCGGGACTAGTTCGAACACAGATACGCAGTATTTT. This rearrangement joins TRBV29-1 to TRBJ2-3; 8 positions agree with TRBD2. The CDR3 covers 15 residues. The germline CDR1 and CDR2 sequences are SQVTM and ANQGSEA. The J segment lost 2 bases and the V segment lost 6 bases, leaving 10 bases of the junction unmatched.

As concerns this clonotype: This may be a read error: a much more frequent sequence differs by one nucleotide. V is TRBV20-1 and J is TRBJ1-6; weak D call: TRBD1 (5 bases). CDR3 length: 13 residues. In germline, CDR1 is DFQATT, CDR2 SNEGSKA (reference sequence). CDR3 amino acids: CSARDTGGSPPHF. The CDR3 nucleotides read TGCAGTGCTAGGGACACCGGGGGTTCACCCCCCCACTTT.

Comments on this clonotype: The CDR3 does not close with the conserved phenylalanine or tryptophan, likely indicating a read error. No DNA is shown, since the ends of the CDR3 on it are uncertain; the CDR3 is the one TCRdb lists. The genes are TRBV9 and TRBJ2-7. The CDR3 totals 12 residues, both ends included. Germline V gene sequence: CDR1 SGDLS, CDR2 YYNGEE. CDR3 amino acids: CASSVVGGELYL.

Of note for this clonotype: One junction end disagrees with the germline gene, perhaps due to a read error. V usage is TRBV11-3 and J usage is TRBJ2-3, with D perhaps TRBD2 (6 bases). There are 14 residues in the CDR3. Germline CDR1 SGHNT, CDR2 YENEEA. The CDR3 region has the DNA TGTGCCAGCGGCACCGGGAGAGAAGGAGGTGCGCAGTACTTT. Residues: CASGTGREGGAQYF. Full variable domain (missing parts from reference TRBV11-3 and TRBJ2-3): EAGVVQSPRYKIIEKKQPVAFWCNPISGHNTLYWYLQNLGQGPELLIRYENEEAVDDSQLPKDRFSAERLKGVDSTLKIQPAELGDSAVYLCASGTGREGGAQYFGPGTRLTVL.

By proportion, this clonotype is hyperexpanded. J is TRBJ2-5 and V is TRBV20-1, with D maybe TRBD1 (6 bases). Trimming removed 4 bases from V and 5 bases from J, with 17 bases in between. This CDR3 has 14 amino acids. Germline loops: CDR1 DFQATT, CDR2 SNEGSKA (reference sequence). CDR3 protein: CSANTGSAGETQYF. CDR3 DNA sequence: TGCAGTGCTAACACAGGGAGCGCCGGGGAGACCCAGTACTTC.

This clonotype is large. The chain links TRBV20-1 to TRBJ2-1; 7 nucleotides agree with TRBD2. After removal of 6 bases from V and 6 bases from J, the junction contained 14 bases not matched to a gene. This CDR3 contains 15 residues. Germline V lookup: CDR1 DFQATT, CDR2 SNEGSKA (reference sequence). The CDR3 DNA reads as TGCAGTGCAACCTTTACCGGGACTAACGGCAATGAGCAGTTCTTC. It encodes CSATFTGTNGNEQFF.

In its sample, this clonotype is hyperexpanded (1% or more). This chain joins TRBV5-5 and TRBJ1-1; a possible D gene is TRBD1 (6 bases). The CDR3 is made up of 16 amino acids. In germline, CDR1 is SGHKS, CDR2 YYEKEE (reference sequence). The germline V and J ends were trimmed by 0 bases and 4 bases, with 16 bases remaining between them. CDR3 sequence: CASSLGSGQSSTEAFF. For the CDR3, the DNA is TGTGCCAGCAGCTTGGGATCAGGACAGAGTTCCACTGAAGCTTTCTTT. Complete variable domain (other parts from reference TRBV5-5 and TRBJ1-1): DAGVTQSPTHLIKTRGQQVTLRCSPISGHKSVSWYQQVLGQGPQFIFQYYEKEERGRGNFPDRFSARQFPNYSSELNVNALLLGDSALYLCASSLGSGQSSTEAFFGQGTRLTVV.

Sample share makes this clonotype medium-sized. The genes are TRBV5-6 and TRBJ2-1; D ambiguous. Germline lookup yields CDR1 SGHDT and CDR2 YYEEEE. V lost 4 bases to trimming and J lost 6 bases, with 17 bases between them. The CDR3 has 15 residues. CDR3 coding DNA: TGTGCCAGCAGCCTCCGTTGGCCGCGTGGCAATGAGCAGTTCTTC. As protein: CASSLRWPRGNEQFF. Combining the CDR3 with reference TRBV5-6 and TRBJ2-1 gives the whole variable domain DAGVTQSPTHLIKTRGQQVTLRCSPKSGHDTVSWYQQALGQGPQFIFQYYEEEERQRGNFPDRFSGHQFPNYSSELNVNALLLGDSALYLCASSLRWPRGNEQFFGPGTRLTVL.

This clonotype counts as hyperexpanded (1% or more). This chain connects TRBV6-6 to TRBJ1-1; TRBD1 might be the D (5 bases). The V end was cut by 0 bases, the J end by 4 bases, with 15 bases between. The CDR3 has 16 amino acids. The germline CDR1 and CDR2 sequences are MNHNY and SVGAGI (reference sequence). CDR3 protein: CASSYSGATLSTEAFF. DNA of the CDR3: TGTGCCAGCAGTTACTCAGGGGCGACCTTGAGCACTGAAGCTTTCTTT.

Sample share makes this clonotype medium-sized (0.01 to 0.1%). The V gene is TRBV7-2, the J gene TRBJ2-3, with TRBD1 as a possible D gene (6 bases). V lost 4 bases, J lost 0 bases, and 8 bases lay in between. In germline, CDR1 is SGHTA, CDR2 FQGNSA. This CDR3 region has 14 residues. CDR3 loop: CASSYRESTDTQYF. In nucleotides, the CDR3 is TGTGCCAGCAGCTACAGGGAGAGCACAGATACGCAGTATTTT.

In its sample, this clonotype ranks as large. This chain connects TRBV20-1 to TRBJ1-3; D uncertain. This CDR3 is 13 amino acids long. The V gene lost 6 bases and the J gene lost 0 bases, with 9 bases spanning the gap. Germline V gene lookup returns CDR1 DFQATT and CDR2 SNEGSKA (reference sequence). CDR3 loop: CSAAVNSGNTIYF. The CDR3 nucleotides are TGCAGTGCCGCTGTCAACTCTGGAAACACCATATATTTT.

Sample share makes this clonotype large. This rearrangement joins TRBV6-1 to TRBJ2-2, with 7 bases matching TRBD1. Germline-derived CDR1 and CDR2 are MNHNS and SASEGT. CDR3 size: 14 residues. V shed 8 bases, J shed 0 bases, and the junction held 3 bases outside the gene matches. CDR3 DNA: TGTGCCAGCCCCGGGACAGCGAACACCGGGGAGCTGTTTTTT. The encoded protein is CASPGTANTGELFF.

Relative to its sample, this clonotype is medium-sized. A much larger clone lies one base from this, so it may be a read error. The chain carries TRBV4-2 and TRBJ2-3, with no clear D. The CDR3 has 13 amino acids. Looked up from germline, CDR1 is LGHNA and CDR2 is YNFKEQ. Here the CDR3 DNA reads TGTGCCAGCAGCCAAGATTACCGAGATACGCAGTGTTTT. Its translation is CASSQDYRDTQCF.

Of note for this clonotype: The junction departs from germline at one end; a sequencing error may be responsible. V usage is TRBV20-1 and J usage is TRBJ1-6; TRBD1 agrees at 8 bases. Germline values: CDR1 DFQATT, CDR2 SNEGSKA (reference sequence). This CDR3 is 13 amino acids long. CDR3 sequence (DNA): TGCGGTGCCAGACAGGGGCACAGTTCACCCCTCCACTTT. Translating gives CGARQGHSSPLHF.

Within the sample, this clonotype is hyperexpanded. The chain recombines TRBV20-1 with TRBJ2-1, with TRBD2 identical over 11 bases. The CDR3 totals 16 residues. The germline gives CDR1 DFQATT, CDR2 SNEGSKA (reference sequence). V was clipped by 3 bases and J by 4 bases; unmatched bases: 8. As DNA, the CDR3 is TGCAGTGCTAGCCCCTCCGGACTAGCGGGTTACAATGAGCAGTTCTTC. Translated, it gives CSASPSGLAGYNEQFF.